The 2 T cell receptor beta chains listed next were all sequenced from one sample in a study of neurological immune-mediated disorders. TCRdb called the 5' RACE reads again in MiXCR, with one record for every CDR3 protein. This sample has about 66,000 distinct CDR3 sequences, with 3.5% to 5.5% found just once. The sample consisted of PBMCs. The receptor source for this set is a man aged 30-40 years with multiple sclerosis.

This clonotype occurred many times. The gene calls are TRBV12-3 or TRBV12-4 and TRBJ1-1; D remains ambiguous. Trimming shortened V by 7 bases and J by 0 bases, and 9 bases separated the two germline ends. The CDR3 loop spans 13 amino acids. DNA for the CDR3: TGTGCCAGCAAAGGACGACTGAACACTGAAGCTTTCTTT. This gives the protein CASKGRLNTEAFF.

This clonotype has a handful of counts. At one end the junction does not follow the germline gene, possibly because of a read error. This chain uses TRBV27 with TRBJ1-5, with D perhaps matching TRBD1 (5 bases). The CDR3 is 14 residues long. Germline V gene data show CDR1 as MNHEY and CDR2 as SMNVEV (reference sequence). CDR3 bases: TGTGCCAGCAGTCCGGAGCGGGGCAATCAGCCCCAGAATTTT. This translates into CASSPERGNQPQNF.